This entry lists 30 T cell receptor beta chains sequenced from one sample in a study of tumor and adjacent non-tumor tissue in lung cancer. The template was RNA from unsorted bulk tissue. This non-tumor lung sample came from over 3 cm beyond the tumor edge. TCRbeta libraries were built with three rounds of nested PCR, modified from ARM-PCR. TCRdb itself ran the multiplex PCR reads through MiXCR, one entry per CDR3 protein. In the table there are 100,000 or so distinct CDR3 sequences, 75% to 90% of which are singletons. The sample was distant non-tumor lung tissue. The receptor source for this set is a man aged 60-69 years with small cell lung cancer.

This clonotype has only a few counts. Possible read error: a much larger clone is one base away. The V gene is TRBV5-6, the J gene TRBJ2-1; no clear D gene. The V end was cut by 0 bases, the J end by 12 bases, with 22 bases between. The V gene's germline CDR1 is SGHDT and CDR2 YYEEEE. CDR3 length: 16 residues. Written as DNA, the CDR3 is TGTGCCAGCAGCTTGGCCCCGAGGTGCACGAATGACGGGCAGTTCTTC. The encoded protein is CASSLAPRCTNDGQFF.

This clonotype was seen a few times. Sequence at one end of the junction differs from germline and may be a read error. V and J are TRBV11-2 and TRBJ1-1; D is unresolved. This CDR3 region has 13 residues. Looked up from germline, CDR1 is SGHAT and CDR2 is FQNNGV. CDR3 in DNA: TGTGCCAGTAGCCCTCGAAGTGAGCCTGAAGCTCTCTTT. Translated, it gives CASSPRSEPEALF. Combining the CDR3 with reference TRBV11-2 and TRBJ1-1 gives the whole variable domain EAGVAQSPRYKIIEKRQSVAFWCNPISGHATLYWYQQILGQGPKLLIQFQNNGVVDDSQLPKDRFSAERLKGVDSTLKIQPAKLEDSAVYLCASSPRSEPEALFGQGTRLTVV.

This clonotype appeared a single time. CDR3 protein: CASSLYPGSTAIQYF. In DNA form, the CDR3 reads TGTGCCAGCAGCTTATATCCCGGAAGCACAGCCATTCAGTACTTC. V gene TRBV11-2 combines with J gene TRBJ2-4; no clear D gene. Per the germline V gene, CDR1 is SGHAT and CDR2 is FQNNGV. V lost 2 bases, J lost 9 bases, and 17 bases lay in between. This CDR3 region has 15 residues.

This CDR3 is CASNQDSVIGRVSTGELFF. DNA of the CDR3: TGTGCTAGTAACCAAGATAGTGTTATCGGGAGAGTAAGCACCGGGGAGCTGTTTTTT. J is TRBJ2-2 and V is TRBV4-2; the D gene is possibly TRBD2 (6 bases). The CDR3 contains 19 residues. The V gene's germline CDR1 is LGHNA and CDR2 YNFKEQ.

As concerns this clonotype: No conserved phenylalanine or tryptophan ends this CDR3, so it is likely a read error. The chain has TRBV28 and TRBJ2-7; D is uncertain. Trimming left V 2 bases short and J 2 bases short, with 13 bases between. Germline assignment: CDR1 MDHEN and CDR2 SYDVKM. CDR3 size: 15 residues. The CDR3 DNA reads as TGTGCCAGCAGTTTAGGGTCAACTGCTACCTACGAGCAGTACTTG. Its protein is CASSLGSTATYEQYL.

V gene TRBV6-1 combines with J gene TRBJ1-5, with 8 bases aligning to TRBD1. CDR3 size: 15 residues. Germline CDR1 reads MNHNS; CDR2 reads SASEGT. The ends lost 5 bases at V and 4 bases at J; junction bases unmatched: 7. The CDR3 coding sequence is TGTGCCAGCAGTTCGGACAGGGTAGGGAATCAGCCCCAGCATTTT. Translating it yields CASSSDRVGNQPQHF.

Points on this clonotype: This is likely a read error, given that the CDR3 carries no conserved phenylalanine or tryptophan at its end. The chain joins TRBV4-1 to TRBJ1-2, with D unresolved. This CDR3 is built from 12 residues. Trimming removed 2 bases at V and 8 bases at J, with 9 bases between. Germline V gene data show CDR1 as MGHRA and CDR2 as YSYEKL. The CDR3 loop is CASSQHRTGYTS. The CDR3 DNA is TGCGCCAGCAGCCAACATAGGACCGGCTACACCTCC.

The rearrangement links TRBV5-1 to TRBJ2-3; 9 bases line up with TRBD2. This CDR3 contains 17 residues. Germline trimming cut 4 bases from V and 4 bases from J; bases unmatched to any gene: 13. Germline lookup yields CDR1 SGHRS and CDR2 YFSETQ. The CDR3 reads CASSGRLAGVTADTQYF. DNA of the CDR3: TGCGCCAGCAGCGGGAGATTAGCGGGAGTCACCGCAGATACGCAGTATTTT.

This sequence joins TRBV19 and TRBJ2-1, with TRBD2 matching 9 bases. Germline-derived CDR1 and CDR2 are LNHDA and SQIVND (reference sequence). This CDR3 is built from 15 residues. V dropped 3 bases and J dropped 5; count of bases not matched to a gene: 5. This CDR3 is CASSISGSGNNEQFF. DNA for the CDR3: TGTGCCAGTAGTATTAGCGGGAGCGGAAACAATGAGCAGTTCTTC.

This clonotype showed up many times. The V and J genes are TRBV2 and TRBJ2-7, with D possibly being TRBD1 (5 bases). Trimming removed 6 bases from V and 4 bases from J, with 7 bases in between. The CDR3 consists of 11 residues. CDR1 SNHLY and CDR2 FYNNEI come from the germline V gene. The chain's CDR3 is CASRRGYEQYF. CDR3 DNA: TGTGCCAGCAGAAGGGGATACGAGCAGTACTTC.

As for this clonotype: One end of the junction does not line up with germline, which may come from a read error. This chain joins TRBV29-1 and TRBJ2-3, with TRBD2 matching over 9 bases. This CDR3 region has 17 residues. CDR1 and CDR2 from the germline V gene are SQVTM and ANQGSEA. DNA for the CDR3: TGCAGGGTTGGAGACCTAGCGGGGACTGCTAGCACAGATACTCAGTATTTT. Amino acid sequence: CRVGDLAGTASTDTQYF.

Comment on this clonotype: The junction and the germline gene differ at one end; a read error may be behind it. The chain has TRBV6-5 and TRBJ1-5; D gene unclear. The length of the CDR3 is 18 residues. Per germline, CDR1 MNHEY and CDR2 SVGAGI. CDR3 DNA sequence: TGTGACAGCAGCCTATCGCCGATGGGAGAGGAGGGCAATCAGCCCCAGCATTTT. Translated, it gives CDSSLSPMGEEGNQPQHF.

For this clonotype: The conserved phenylalanine or tryptophan normally closing the CDR3 is absent here, so this likely arose from a read error. The V call is TRBV28, the J call TRBJ1-5; possibly TRBD1 for D (6 bases). Per the germline V gene, CDR1 is MDHEN and CDR2 is SYDVKM. CDR3 size: 17 residues. The ends were cut back, 5 bases at V and 7 bases at J, with 24 bases in the middle. The CDR3: CASSRASPGARGQPQHV. As DNA, the CDR3 is TGTGCCAGCAGTCGCGCCTCCCCGGGGGCGCGAGGACAGCCCCAGCATGTT.

In this sample, this clonotype turned up once. In this CDR3 the conserved last residue, phenylalanine or tryptophan, is missing, so a read error is likely. This chain's CDR3 is CSATGGILAKKIQYY. The CDR3 DNA follows: TGCAGTGCTACAGGGGGAATTCTAGCCAAAAAGATTCAGTACTAC. This chain connects TRBV20-1 to TRBJ2-4; 7 bases are shared with TRBD1. CDR3 size: 15 residues. Germline CDR1 and CDR2: DFQATT and SNEGSKA (reference sequence).

With respect to this clonotype: An end of the junction does not agree with germline; a read error may underlie this. The V call is TRBV11-2, the J call TRBJ2-5; D unclear. Germline CDR1 reads SGHAT; CDR2 reads FQNNGV. This CDR3 is 13 amino acids long. As DNA, the CDR3 is TGTGCCAGCAGCTTAGGAGAGAAAGAGACCCCTTACTTT. Amino acids: CASSLGEKETPYF.

As regards this clonotype: A much larger clone lies a single base off, so this may be a read error. This chain connects TRBV7-9 to TRBJ2-7; D perhaps matches TRBD2 (5 bases). Germline V CDR1 and CDR2: SEHNR, FQNEAQ (reference sequence). This CDR3 comprises 15 residues. The CDR3 DNA sequence: TGTGGCAGCAGCTTAGGCCCAGGACTTGGCTACGAGCAGTACTTC. Protein: CGSSLGPGLGYEQYF. Full variable domain (rest looked up from reference TRBV7-9 and TRBJ2-7): DTGVSQNPRHKITKRGQNVTFRCDPISEHNRLYWYRQTLGQGPEFLTYFQNEAQLEKSRLLSDRFSAERPKGSFSTLEIQRTEQGDSAMYLCGSSLGPGLGYEQYFGPGTRLTVT.

Concerning this clonotype itself: A read error may produce the germline difference seen at one junction end. The chain uses TRBV12-3 or TRBV12-4 and TRBJ1-1; 8 nucleotides line up with TRBD1. The CDR3 runs to 14 residues. CDR3 region: CAGSPRTGLTEAFF. The CDR3 DNA reads as TGTGCCGGCAGTCCTCGGACAGGGCTTACTGAAGCTTTCTTT.

The chain joins TRBV6-1 to TRBJ2-7; a possible D gene is TRBD1 (6 bases). CDR1 is MNHNS and CDR2 is SASEGT in the germline V gene. CDR3 size: 16 residues. V was pared by 4 bases and J by 4 bases, with 20 bases between. The CDR3 region is CASSGRNTGPYYEQYV. CDR3 bases: TGTGCCAGCAGTGGGAGAAACACAGGGCCCTATTACGAGCAGTACGTC.

In the case of this clonotype: At one end the junction does not follow the germline gene, possibly because of a read error. The V call is TRBV29-1, the J call TRBJ1-1; D uncertain. Germline values: CDR1 SQVTM, CDR2 ANQGSEA. The CDR3 runs 13 residues. This CDR3 reads CSIKGPLNTEALF. In nucleotides, the CDR3 is TGCAGCATTAAAGGACCCTTGAACACTGAGGCTCTCTTT.

Worth noting for this clonotype: The conserved phenylalanine or tryptophan is not found at the CDR3 terminus, so this likely reflects a read error. The chain recombines TRBV11-2 with TRBJ2-5; D tentatively fits TRBD1 or TRBD2 (5 bases each). The V gene's germline CDR1 is SGHAT and CDR2 FQNNGV. The V end was cut by 11 bases, the J end by 3 bases, with 16 bases between. This CDR3 region has 13 residues. CDR3 loop: CASSLGTKETQYL. The DNA for the CDR3 is TGTGCCTCCAGCTTAGGGACCAAAGAGACCCAGTACCTC.

The J gene is TRBJ2-1, the V gene TRBV11-2; 8 positions agree with TRBD2. The CDR3 has 15 residues. V trimming: 3 bases; J trimming: 14 bases; junction bases outside the gene matches: 15. The germline gives CDR1 SGHAT, CDR2 FQNNGV. Here the CDR3 reads CASSLERLALNKEFF. CDR3 in DNA: TGTGCCAGCAGCTTGGAGAGACTAGCGCTCAATAAGGAGTTCTTC. The variable domain in full, completed from reference TRBV11-2 and TRBJ2-1, reads EAGVAQSPRYKIIEKRQSVAFWCNPISGHATLYWYQQILGQGPKLLIQFQNNGVVDDSQLPKDRFSAERLKGVDSTLKIQPAKLEDSAVYLCASSLERLALNKEFFGPGTRLTVL.

Concerning this clonotype: A much larger clonotype is one base distant, so this may be a read error. The J gene is TRBJ1-5, the V gene TRBV13; TRBD1 might be the D (5 bases). V dropped 2 bases and J dropped 0 bases, with 8 bases sitting between them. The CDR3 contains 15 residues. Germline V gives CDR1 PRHDT, CDR2 FYEKMQ (reference sequence). As DNA, the CDR3 is TGTGCCAGCAGCTTAAGGGGCGATAGCAATCAGCCCCAGCATTTT. Its protein product is CASSLRGDSNQPQHF.

Comments on this clonotype: A much larger clone lies a single base off, so this may be a read error. This sequence joins TRBV7-8 and TRBJ1-5, with a possible D match to TRBD1 (6 bases). The CDR3 covers 15 residues. The V and J ends lost 3 bases and 6 bases respectively, with 15 bases between them. CDR1 SGHVS and CDR2 FQNEAQ come from the germline V gene. The CDR3 coding sequence is TGTGCCAGCAGCTTCCAGGGCAGGGGAAGTCAGCCCCAGCATTTT. As protein: CASSFQGRGSQPQHF.

On this clonotype itself: One junction end disagrees with the germline gene, perhaps due to a read error. The V and J genes are TRBV11-2 and TRBJ2-1; D not certain. Per the germline V gene, CDR1 is SGHAT and CDR2 is FQNNGV. The CDR3 sequence is 14 residues long. This CDR3 is CASSLDAGLVEQLF. The CDR3 DNA reads as TGTGCCAGCAGCTTAGATGCAGGATTGGTTGAGCAGCTCTTC.

Remarks on this clonotype: One end of the junction is discordant with germline, which a read error may explain. The J gene is TRBJ2-7, the V gene TRBV5-4; 7 positions match TRBD2. Germline CDR1 SGHNT, CDR2 YYREEE (reference sequence). The CDR3 totals 15 residues. The CDR3 region is CASSASWTRGGEHYF. The CDR3 DNA follows: TGTGCCAGCAGCGCATCCTGGACTAGAGGAGGGGAGCACTACTTC.

The V and J genes are TRBV5-1 and TRBJ2-4, with TRBD2 matching over 7 bases. The CDR3 covers 14 residues. Germline V lookup: CDR1 SGHRS, CDR2 YFSETQ. Trimming at V came to 5 bases and at J to 5 bases, leaving 7 bases not matched to a gene. CDR3 bases: TGCGCCAGCAGGGCCTCTAGCGGCCAAAACATTCAGTACTTC. This encodes CASRASSGQNIQYF.

The rearrangement joins TRBV29-1 to TRBJ2-5; tentative D call: TRBD2 (6 bases). CDR3 length equals 14 residues. Germline V gene sequence: CDR1 SQVTM, CDR2 ANQGSEA. The CDR3 is CGAGNGGLMETQYF. The CDR3 DNA reads TGCGGCGCCGGGAATGGGGGGTTGATGGAGACCCAGTACTTC.

A single count supports this clonotype. The CDR3 DNA follows: TGCAGTACTGCCGAGACCGAGACAGTGGGATTTTCACCCCTCCACTTT. It yields the protein CSTAETETVGFSPLHF. The rearrangement links TRBV20-1 to TRBJ1-6; perhaps TRBD1 as D (5 bases). Germline lookup yields CDR1 DFQATT and CDR2 SNEGSKA (reference sequence). This CDR3 has 16 amino acids. Trimming left V 8 bases short and J 9 bases short, with 26 bases between.

Of note for this clonotype: A junction boundary mismatches the germline segment, possibly from a read error. The chain links TRBV11-1 to TRBJ2-5; D not certain. Germline V lookup: CDR1 SGHAT, CDR2 FQDESV (reference sequence). This CDR3 has 18 amino acids. CDR3 in DNA: TGTGTCAGCAGCTTAATAGGATCCCCAAGAGGATTTCAAGAGACCCACTACTTC. Translation: CVSSLIGSPRGFQETHYF.

The sample holds a few counts of this clonotype. This may be a read error: a much more frequent sequence differs by one nucleotide. The rearrangement joins TRBV10-3 to TRBJ2-3; D may be TRBD2 (5 bases). The CDR3 runs to 13 residues. Germline V gene data show CDR1 as ENHRY and CDR2 as SYGVKD. This chain's CDR3 is CAIKGASTDTLYF. The CDR3, as DNA: TGTGCCATCAAGGGCGCTAGCACAGATACGCTGTATTTT.